These T cell receptor beta chains were read from a single sample in a study of blood T cell repertoires in COVID-19. The method was immunoSEQ multiplex PCR; TCRdb's version includes in-frame clones alone and lacks a portion of them. The table shows about 180,000 clones, with more than 70% occurring only once. The sample was peripheral blood. These receptors were obtained from a woman in her 30s with acute or convalescent COVID-19. The CDR3 runs from the conserved cysteine through the conserved F or W. Each record gives: CDR3 protein, CDR3 DNA, CDR3 length, J gene, D gene, clone size, V gene. D genes are given only for firm matches. Only part of the rows carry a size: once, few, many, or a class if the clone is expanded.

cdr3_aa: CASRTLGLAGGPDSYNEQFF
cdr3_nt: TGTGCCAGCAGGACCCTAGGATTAGCGGGAGGGCCAGACTCCTACAATGAGCAGTTCTTC
cdr3_length: 20
j_call: TRBJ2-1
d_call: TRBD2
clone_size: NA
v_call: TRBV27

cdr3_aa: CASSLEVQGRGVFF
cdr3_nt: TGTGCCAGCAGCTTAGAAGTCCAGGGTCGCGGGGTGTTTTTT
cdr3_length: 14
j_call: TRBJ1-4
d_call: NA
clone_size: NA
v_call: TRBV7-8

cdr3_aa: CASSVEAGVLSEQFF
cdr3_nt: TGTGCCAGCAGCGTGGAAGCGGGGGTCTTGAGTGAGCAGTTCTTC
cdr3_length: 15
j_call: TRBJ2-1
d_call: TRBD2
clone_size: NA
v_call: TRBV9

cdr3_aa: CASSPGQGLSGTQYF
cdr3_nt: TGTGCCAGCAGTCCCGGACAGGGATTAAGTGGGACCCAGTACTTC
cdr3_length: 15
j_call: TRBJ2-5
d_call: TRBD1
clone_size: NA
v_call: TRBV27

cdr3_aa: CASSPSPAGGRYEQFF
cdr3_nt: TGTGCCAGTAGTCCCTCCCCCGCGGGAGGCCGGTATGAGCAGTTCTTC
cdr3_length: 16
j_call: TRBJ2-1
d_call: TRBD2
clone_size: few
v_call: TRBV19

cdr3_aa: CASRTGEGEGTYEQYF
cdr3_nt: TGTGCCAGCAGGACAGGGGAAGGGGAGGGGACCTACGAGCAGTACTTC
cdr3_length: 16
j_call: TRBJ2-7
d_call: NA
clone_size: NA
v_call: TRBV2

cdr3_aa: CASRPSTGTGNTIYF
cdr3_nt: TGTGCCAGCAGACCCTCAACAGGAACTGGAAACACCATATATTTT
cdr3_length: 15
j_call: TRBJ1-3
d_call: NA
clone_size: NA
v_call: TRBV28

cdr3_aa: CASGRGLVGGEQFF
cdr3_nt: TGTGCCAGCGGAAGGGGACTAGTGGGCGGTGAGCAGTTCTTC
cdr3_length: 14
j_call: TRBJ2-1
d_call: TRBD2
clone_size: once
v_call: TRBV6-4

cdr3_aa: CASSFGLVSEQYF
cdr3_nt: TGTGCCAGCAGTTTTGGCCTAGTTAGCGAGCAGTACTTC
cdr3_length: 13
j_call: TRBJ2-7
d_call: NA
clone_size: few
v_call: TRBV12-3/TRBV12-4

cdr3_aa: CASSETSGASTDTQYF
cdr3_nt: TGTGCCAGCAGTGAAACTAGCGGGGCTAGCACAGATACGCAGTATTTT
cdr3_length: 16
j_call: TRBJ2-3
d_call: TRBD2
clone_size: NA
v_call: TRBV6-1

cdr3_aa: CASTPLESYNEQFF
cdr3_nt: TGCGCCAGCACCCCCTTAGAATCCTACAATGAGCAGTTCTTC
cdr3_length: 14
j_call: TRBJ2-1
d_call: NA
clone_size: NA
v_call: TRBV5-1

cdr3_aa: CASGRTREETQYF
cdr3_nt: TGTGCCAGCGGTAGGACTAGAGAAGAGACCCAGTACTTC
cdr3_length: 13
j_call: TRBJ2-5
d_call: TRBD2
clone_size: NA
v_call: TRBV3-1/TRBV3-2

cdr3_aa: CASSSQGANSPLHF
cdr3_nt: TGCGCCAGCAGCTCGCAGGGGGCGAATTCACCCCTCCACTTT
cdr3_length: 14
j_call: TRBJ1-6
d_call: TRBD1
clone_size: NA
v_call: TRBV5-1

cdr3_aa: CASSASGRLTDTQYF
cdr3_nt: TGCGCCAGCAGCGCCAGCGGGAGGCTTACAGATACGCAGTATTTT
cdr3_length: 15
j_call: TRBJ2-3
d_call: TRBD2
clone_size: once
v_call: TRBV10-1

cdr3_aa: CASSSTLSGANVLTF
cdr3_nt: TGTGCCAGCAGTTCTACCCTGTCTGGGGCCAACGTCCTGACTTTC
cdr3_length: 15
j_call: TRBJ2-6
d_call: NA
clone_size: NA
v_call: TRBV7-6

cdr3_aa: CASSPGVTNTGELFF
cdr3_nt: TGCGCCAGCAGCCCAGGGGTAACGAACACCGGGGAGCTGTTTTTT
cdr3_length: 15
j_call: TRBJ2-2
d_call: NA
clone_size: NA
v_call: TRBV5-1

cdr3_aa: CASRTGHKEAFF
cdr3_nt: TGTGCCAGCCGGACGGGACACAAGGAAGCTTTCTTT
cdr3_length: 12
j_call: TRBJ1-1
d_call: NA
clone_size: NA
v_call: TRBV28

cdr3_aa: CATSRDAGFGAFF
cdr3_nt: TGTGCCACCAGCAGAGATGCGGGCTTCGGAGCTTTCTTT
cdr3_length: 13
j_call: TRBJ1-1
d_call: NA
clone_size: NA
v_call: TRBV15